Sequencing of this T cell receptor (beta chain) was carried out in a study of blood T cell repertoires in COVID-19. The overall study: There were acute and convalescent COVID-19 samples, and they came from the United States, Italy and Spain. T cells, B-cell-depleted T cells, or PBMCs provided the cDNA or gDNA that served as material.

As handled by the study authors: Estimation of nucleated cell counts was performed using reference gene primer amplification. Profiling relied on immunoSEQ multiplex PCR, and the TCRdb table lists in-frame clones only, not all of them. The V and J calls and the clone size are those of that table, but D and trimming were determined from the DNA. The sample contains about 75,000 clones, around 79% of which appear only once. Germline V gene sequence: CDR1 LNHDA, CDR2 SQIVND (reference sequence). The CDR3 consists of 15 residues. V was pared by 0 bases and J by 3 bases, with 11 bases between. The receptor was derived from a woman older than 75 with active or convalescent COVID-19. The chain couples TRBV19 to TRBJ1-2; D ambiguous. Sequenced: peripheral blood. CDR3 loop: CASSIERGGDYGYTF. The CDR3, as DNA: TGTGCCAGTAGTATAGAGCGTGGAGGAGACTATGGCTACACCTTC.